Following are 9 T cell receptor beta chains from one sample sequenced in a study of blood T cell repertoires in COVID-19. TCRdb's copy holds only in-frame clones and misses some; the assay was immunoSEQ multiplex PCR. Of 350,000 to 400,000 clones in the sample, more than 85% were seen once. Sequencing was carried out using PBMCs or T cells enriched from blood (not recorded which). The receptors shown here come from a woman in her forties who had been exposed to COVID-19.

The chain couples TRBV5-4 to TRBJ2-5, with 8 bases matching TRBD2. V lost 3 bases to trimming and J lost 13 bases; unmatched junction nucleotides: 11. Germline CDR1 and CDR2: SGHNT and YYREEE (reference sequence). The CDR3 length is 13 residues. The DNA for the CDR3 is TGTGCCAGCAGCTCCACTTACACGGGGGGGCCGTACTTC. Protein product: CASSSTYTGGPYF. Filled out from reference TRBV5-4 and TRBJ2-5, the complete variable domain reads ETGVTQSPTHLIKTRGQQVTLRCSSQSGHNTVSWYQQALGQGPQFIFQYYREEENGRGNFPPRFSGLQFPNYSSELNVNALELDDSALYLCASSSTYTGGPYFGPGTRLLVL.

This chain connects TRBV7-9 to TRBJ1-5; perhaps TRBD1 as D (6 bases). The CDR3 consists of 17 residues. Germline-derived CDR1 and CDR2 are SEHNR and FQNEAQ (reference sequence). Trimming removed 0 bases at V and 0 bases at J, with 12 bases between. Written as DNA, the CDR3 is TGTGCCAGCAGCTTAGCTCGGGGGGCCAATAGCAATCAGCCCCAGCATTTT. It yields the protein CASSLARGANSNQPQHF.

J is TRBJ2-2 and V is TRBV11-2; the D is unclear. CDR1 is SGHAT, CDR2 FQNNGV, per germline. The germline V and J ends were trimmed by 1 base and 4 bases, with 16 bases remaining between them. The CDR3 loop spans 17 amino acids. DNA for the CDR3: TGTGCCAGCAGCTTAGGGAAAGATTCTTGGGCCACCGGGGAGCTGTTTTTT. It specifies CASSLGKDSWATGELFF.

The chain combines TRBV18 with TRBJ1-6, with D perhaps matching TRBD1 (5 bases). CDR3 length: 15 residues. V was shortened by 4 bases and J by 3 bases, with 10 bases between the two germline ends. CDR1 is KGHSH and CDR2 is LQKENI in the germline V gene. The CDR3 coding sequence is TGTGCCAGCTCACACTCGACAGACTATAATTCACCCCTCCACTTT. Encoded protein: CASSHSTDYNSPLHF.

This clone appeared a few times. The chain uses TRBV9 and TRBJ1-5; D uncertain. The CDR3 length is 15 residues. The germline V gene has CDR1 SGDLS and CDR2 YYNGEE. Deletions cut 2 bases from V and 0 bases from J, with 9 bases between. The chain's CDR3 is CASSVGTNSNQPQHF. CDR3 sequence (DNA): TGTGCCAGCAGCGTCGGTACGAATAGCAATCAGCCCCAGCATTTT.

The rearrangement joins TRBV2 to TRBJ1-5, with 11 bases lining up with TRBD1. The CDR3 consists of 19 residues. Trimming cost V 6 bases and J 0 bases; bases outside gene matches: 13. CDR1 is SNHLY, CDR2 FYNNEI, per germline. The CDR3 is CASRGVGTGGLYSNQPQHF. Here the CDR3 DNA reads TGTGCCAGCAGGGGAGTGGGGACAGGGGGTCTTTATAGCAATCAGCCCCAGCATTTT.

The V and J genes are TRBV5-1 and TRBJ1-4, with D perhaps TRBD1 (6 bases). The CDR3 spans 13 residues. Trimming took off 3 bases at V and 6 bases at J, with 9 bases between the two ends. The germline CDR1 and CDR2 sequences are SGHRS and YFSETQ. The DNA of the CDR3 is TGCGCCAGCAGCTCGCGACAGGATGAAAAACTGTTTTTT. This encodes CASSSRQDEKLFF.

This rearrangement joins TRBV18 to TRBJ2-2; 9 positions match TRBD1. Germline CDR1 is KGHSH and CDR2 is LQKENI. The V gene end was trimmed by 4 bases and the J gene end by 6 bases; junction bases not matched to a gene: 6. This CDR3 spans 15 amino acids. The CDR3 bases are TGTGCCAGCTCACAAGGGACAGGGAATGCCGGGGAGCTGTTTTTT. Protein product: CASSQGTGNAGELFF.

A single count supports this clone. The chain employs TRBV12-5 and TRBJ1-1; TRBD1 might be the D (5 bases). From germline, CDR1 is LGHNT and CDR2 FRNRAP. The CDR3 sequence is 12 residues long. The V gene lost 7 bases and the J gene lost 7 bases, with 13 bases spanning the gap. This chain's CDR3 is CASAPGGGEAFF. The DNA of the CDR3 is TGTGCTAGTGCTCCGGGGGGAGGTGAAGCTTTCTTT.